This TCR beta chain derives from a study of T cell repertoires in cytomegalovirus infection. Germline lookup yields CDR1 SEHNR and CDR2 FQNEAQ (reference sequence). The V and J ends lost 1 base and 0 bases respectively, with 14 bases between them. The CDR3 totals 17 residues. The table lists this clonotype with many counts. What it recognizes is unknown. A single record per CDR3 protein comes from TCRdb applying MiXCR to the reads. Here the sample spans tens of thousands of distinct CDR3 sequences, 15% to 20% being singletons. V usage is TRBV7-9 and J usage is TRBJ2-3; D assignment may be TRBD1 or TRBD2 (5 bases each). The sample consisted of CD8+ T cells from cultured PBMCs, taken from culture after CMV antigen stimulation. The clonotype originates from a human donor in good health (CMV status not recorded). Some clones in this sample may be carry-over from other donors' samples. CDR3 bases: TGTGCCAGCAGCTTAGTCGACGGGGCTTCTAGCACAGATACGCAGTATTTT. Translation: CASSLVDGASSTDTQYF.